This TCR beta chain was sequenced during a study of response to subunit inactivated influenza vaccine. Findings and caveats of the study: Each seasonal influenza vaccination recruits few new T cells, the authors suggested.

TCRdb reanalysed the RT-PCR reads using MiXCR and keeps one entry per CDR3 protein. The sample consists of 490,000 or so distinct CDR3 sequences, approximately 7.7% of them appearing once. Concerning this clonotype itself: Its target is unknown.

CDR1 is ENHRY, CDR2 SYGVKD, per germline. This CDR3 is 14 amino acids long. V shed 11 bases, J shed 0 bases, and the junction held 7 bases outside the gene matches. V and J are TRBV10-3 and TRBJ2-7, with 10 bases fitting TRBD1. The clonotype originates from a man between 50 and 75 years old who received an inactivated influenza vaccine. The sample was PBMCs from blood, taken approximately 25 months after vaccination. CDR3 amino acids: CAVRGQGNSYEQYF. In DNA form, the CDR3 reads TGTGCCGTGCGGGGACAGGGGAACTCCTACGAGCAGTACTTC.